This entry concerns a single T cell receptor (beta chain). Its antigen is undetermined. V lost 2 bases to trimming and J lost 1 base, with 12 bases between them. Germline loops: CDR1 MNHNS, CDR2 SASEGT. The CDR3 contains 15 residues. This sample stems from a study of T cell repertoires in cytomegalovirus infection. Looking at the study overall: In public TCR beta signatures, there were indications of both CMV infection and matching HLA type.

One entry per CDR3 protein, called by TCRdb with MiXCR from the reads. The table includes 50,000 to 65,000 distinct CDR3 sequences, around 18% detected once. The TCR sequence derives from a human donor in good health (CMV status not recorded). Some clones in this sample may be carry-over from other donors' samples. The gene calls are TRBV6-1 and TRBJ2-7; unclear D gene. This sample comprised CD8+ T cells from cultured PBMCs, obtained from culture after CMV antigen stimulation. CDR3 residues: CASSERTHPSYEQYF. In DNA form, the CDR3 reads TGTGCCAGCAGTGAACGGACGCACCCTTCCTACGAGCAGTACTTC.